The rows below give T cell receptor beta chains drawn from one sample of a study of CD8 T cells in ankylosing spondylitis. Each CDR3 protein gets one entry after TCRdb re-called the 5' RACE reads with MiXCR. Of about 400,000 distinct CDR3 sequences in the sample, around 22% were seen once. Sequences were obtained from blood, either unsorted or a sorted T cell fraction (not recorded which). Receptors were obtained from a male donor with ankylosing spondylitis. CDR3s include the opening cysteine and the closing phenylalanine or tryptophan. The D gene is left open where the match is weak. For some rows the clone size is stated as once, few or many, or as a class when expanded; others skip it.

J gene: TRBJ2-1; clone size: few; V gene: TRBV7-9; CDR3 length: 17; D gene: .; CDR3 DNA: TGTGCCAGCAGCCTACTGCTCAACAGAGATTACTACAATGAGCAGTTCTTC; CDR3 protein: CASSLLLNRDYYNEQFF
J gene: TRBJ1-6; clone size: .; V gene: TRBV5-1; CDR3 length: 16; D gene: TRBD1; CDR3 DNA: TGCGCCAGCAGCCTAGGGACAGGGAGGACGAATTCACCCCTCCACTTT; CDR3 protein: CASSLGTGRTNSPLHF
J gene: TRBJ2-1; clone size: few; V gene: TRBV7-2; CDR3 length: 17; D gene: .; CDR3 DNA: TGTGCCAGCAGCTTAGCGCGGGGCGGGTTCTCCTACAATGAGCAGTTCTTC; CDR3 protein: CASSLARGGFSYNEQFF
J gene: TRBJ2-1; clone size: many; V gene: TRBV3-1; CDR3 length: 15; D gene: TRBD2; CDR3 DNA: TGTGCCAGCAGCCAAACCGGGACTAGCGGAAATGAGCAGTTCTTC; CDR3 protein: CASSQTGTSGNEQFF
J gene: TRBJ2-2; clone size: .; V gene: TRBV24-1; CDR3 length: 13; D gene: .; CDR3 DNA: TGTGCCACCAACGGGGGACTTCCCGGGGAGCTGTTTTTT; CDR3 protein: CATNGGLPGELFF
J gene: TRBJ2-7; clone size: .; V gene: TRBV19; CDR3 length: 14; D gene: .; CDR3 DNA: TGTGCCAGCCGAACAACCAGGGACTCCTACGAGCAGTACTTC; CDR3 protein: CASRTTRDSYEQYF
J gene: TRBJ2-7; clone size: few; V gene: TRBV7-9; CDR3 length: 14; D gene: .; CDR3 DNA: TGTGCCAGCAGCTTAGGCAGGGAAGCGTCCGAGCAGTACTTC; CDR3 protein: CASSLGREASEQYF
J gene: TRBJ2-1; clone size: few; V gene: TRBV11-2; CDR3 length: 14; D gene: TRBD2; CDR3 DNA: TGTGCCAGCAGCTTCGCGGGAGGGCCCTATGAGCAGTTCTTC; CDR3 protein: CASSFAGGPYEQFF
J gene: TRBJ2-7; clone size: few; V gene: TRBV6-1; CDR3 length: 12; D gene: TRBD1; CDR3 DNA: TGTGCCACCGGACAGGGCCGCTACGAGCAGTACTTC; CDR3 protein: CATGQGRYEQYF
J gene: TRBJ2-3; clone size: .; V gene: TRBV9; CDR3 length: 15; D gene: .; CDR3 DNA: TGTGCCAGCAGCGTAGCTTTGCGGTACACAGATACGCAGTATTTT; CDR3 protein: CASSVALRYTDTQYF
J gene: TRBJ2-7; clone size: .; V gene: TRBV29-1; CDR3 length: 12; D gene: TRBD1; CDR3 DNA: TGCAGCGGGGGGACAGAGTCCTACGAGCAGTACTTC; CDR3 protein: CSGGTESYEQYF
J gene: TRBJ2-7; clone size: many; V gene: TRBV12-3/TRBV12-4; CDR3 length: 14; D gene: TRBD1; CDR3 DNA: TGTGCCAGCAGTTCAGACAGGGTCCCCTACGAGCAGTACTTC; CDR3 protein: CASSSDRVPYEQYF
J gene: TRBJ2-1; clone size: many; V gene: TRBV12-3/TRBV12-4; CDR3 length: 16; D gene: TRBD2; CDR3 DNA: TGTGCCAGCGGTTGGAGGCGGGAGGGCCGTATGAATGAGCAGTTCTTC; CDR3 protein: CASGWRREGRMNEQFF
J gene: TRBJ2-7; clone size: .; V gene: TRBV6-5; CDR3 length: 17; D gene: .; CDR3 DNA: TGTGCCAGCAGTTACCACAGGTTGGCTCGGAGCTCCTACGAGCAGTACTTC; CDR3 protein: CASSYHRLARSSYEQYF
J gene: TRBJ2-3; clone size: few; V gene: TRBV15; CDR3 length: 16; D gene: .; CDR3 DNA: TGTGCCACCAGCAGAGACAAAACCCAAAACACAGATACGCAGTATTTT; CDR3 protein: CATSRDKTQNTDTQYF
J gene: TRBJ1-3; clone size: .; V gene: TRBV11-2; CDR3 length: 15; D gene: .; CDR3 DNA: TGTGCCAGCAGCTCAAACAGAGTTATACGGAACACCATATATTTT; CDR3 protein: CASSSNRVIRNTIYF
J gene: TRBJ1-4; clone size: few; V gene: TRBV7-9; CDR3 length: 12; D gene: .; CDR3 DNA: TGTGCCAGCAGCTTAGAAGGCCATCCAATGTTTTTT; CDR3 protein: CASSLEGHPMFF
J gene: TRBJ1-1; clone size: .; V gene: TRBV14; CDR3 length: 13; D gene: .; CDR3 DNA: TGTGCCAGCAGCCAAGTTAGGACAGCCGAAGCTTTCTTT; CDR3 protein: CASSQVRTAEAFF
J gene: TRBJ2-7; clone size: .; V gene: TRBV12-3/TRBV12-4; CDR3 length: 13; D gene: .; CDR3 DNA: TGTGCCAGCAGTTGGGGAGACGCCTACGAGCAGTACTTC; CDR3 protein: CASSWGDAYEQYF
J gene: TRBJ2-2; clone size: few; V gene: TRBV20-1; CDR3 length: 19; D gene: TRBD2; CDR3 DNA: TGCAGTGCCAGGGACTCCTACCCGGTTCAGCGGGAGAACACCGGGGAGCTGTTTTTT; CDR3 protein: CSARDSYPVQRENTGELFF
J gene: TRBJ2-1; clone size: .; V gene: TRBV18; CDR3 length: 13; D gene: .; CDR3 DNA: TGTGCCAGCTCACCAGCAGCCGACAATGAGCAGTTCTTC; CDR3 protein: CASSPAADNEQFF
J gene: TRBJ2-1; clone size: .; V gene: TRBV20-1; CDR3 length: 17; D gene: TRBD2; CDR3 DNA: TGCTGTGCTAGGGCCGGGACTAGCGGTAGCTCCTACAATGAGCAGTTCTTC; CDR3 protein: CCARAGTSGSSYNEQFF
J gene: TRBJ2-1; clone size: few; V gene: TRBV20-1; CDR3 length: 13; D gene: TRBD2; CDR3 DNA: TGCAGTGCTTGGACTAGCGGGAGCAATGAGCAGTTCTTC; CDR3 protein: CSAWTSGSNEQFF
J gene: TRBJ2-2; clone size: .; V gene: TRBV28; CDR3 length: 11; D gene: .; CDR3 DNA: TGTGCCAGCCTCGGGTCCGGGGAGCTGTTTTTT; CDR3 protein: CASLGSGELFF
J gene: TRBJ2-3; clone size: .; V gene: TRBV18; CDR3 length: 16; D gene: TRBD2; CDR3 DNA: TGTGCCAGCTCACCACCGGCACTAGCGGCTACAGATACGCAGTATTTT; CDR3 protein: CASSPPALAATDTQYF
J gene: TRBJ2-4; clone size: .; V gene: TRBV12-3/TRBV12-4; CDR3 length: 12; D gene: TRBD2; CDR3 DNA: TGTGCCAGCAGTAGCGGGAGGGCCATTCAGTACTTC; CDR3 protein: CASSSGRAIQYF
J gene: TRBJ2-3; clone size: .; V gene: TRBV6-1; CDR3 length: 16; D gene: TRBD2; CDR3 DNA: TGTGCCAGCAGACAACTGACTAGCGGGACCCTAGATACGCAGTATTTT; CDR3 protein: CASRQLTSGTLDTQYF
J gene: TRBJ2-1; clone size: .; V gene: TRBV6-5; CDR3 length: 15; D gene: .; CDR3 DNA: TGTGCCAGCAGTTACTTGGGGACTGGGTACAATGAGCAGTTCTTC; CDR3 protein: CASSYLGTGYNEQFF
J gene: TRBJ2-1; clone size: .; V gene: TRBV11-3; CDR3 length: 14; D gene: .; CDR3 DNA: TGTGCCAGCAGCCGCCGGGACTCTGTAAATGAGCAGTTCTTC; CDR3 protein: CASSRRDSVNEQFF
J gene: TRBJ2-1; clone size: few; V gene: TRBV7-3; CDR3 length: 17; D gene: TRBD2; CDR3 DNA: TGTGCCAGCAGCCGGGGACTAGCGGGCGAGTCCTACAATGAGCAGTTCTTC; CDR3 protein: CASSRGLAGESYNEQFF
J gene: TRBJ2-3; clone size: few; V gene: TRBV20-1; CDR3 length: 17; D gene: TRBD2; CDR3 DNA: TGCAGTGCTAGACTAGCGGGATCCTTGAGGGGCGTAGATACGCAGTATTTT; CDR3 protein: CSARLAGSLRGVDTQYF
J gene: TRBJ1-2; clone size: few; V gene: TRBV15; CDR3 length: 17; D gene: .; CDR3 DNA: TGTGCCACCAGCAGAGATCCTGCCGGCAGGGGAAGGTATGGCTACACCTTC; CDR3 protein: CATSRDPAGRGRYGYTF
J gene: TRBJ2-5; clone size: .; V gene: TRBV5-1; CDR3 length: 19; D gene: TRBD1; CDR3 DNA: TGCGCCAGCAGCAAGGAACCGGGACAGGGAGTGGAGGAGAGAGAGACCCAGTACTTC; CDR3 protein: CASSKEPGQGVEERETQYF
J gene: TRBJ2-7; clone size: .; V gene: TRBV20-1; CDR3 length: 15; D gene: TRBD2; CDR3 DNA: TGCAGTGCTAGAGAGACTAGCGGCCTCTCCTACGAGCAGTACTTC; CDR3 protein: CSARETSGLSYEQYF
J gene: TRBJ2-3; clone size: few; V gene: TRBV12-3/TRBV12-4; CDR3 length: 14; D gene: TRBD1; CDR3 DNA: TGTGCCAGCAGAGTGACAGGGGGCTTTGATACGCAGTATTTT; CDR3 protein: CASRVTGGFDTQYF
J gene: TRBJ2-1; clone size: .; V gene: TRBV7-9; CDR3 length: 16; D gene: .; CDR3 DNA: TGTGCCAGCAGCTGGAATCCGGGGGGCGCTTACAATGAGCAGTTCTTC; CDR3 protein: CASSWNPGGAYNEQFF
J gene: TRBJ1-1; clone size: many; V gene: TRBV28; CDR3 length: 15; D gene: .; CDR3 DNA: TGTGCCAGCAACTCTCCTAGGAGACCGAACACTGAAGCTTTCTTT; CDR3 protein: CASNSPRRPNTEAFF
J gene: TRBJ2-2; clone size: .; V gene: TRBV20-1; CDR3 length: 13; D gene: .; CDR3 DNA: TGCAGTGCTGGGGACGGCAACACCGGGGAGCTGTTTTTT; CDR3 protein: CSAGDGNTGELFF
J gene: TRBJ2-7; clone size: few; V gene: TRBV27; CDR3 length: 16; D gene: .; CDR3 DNA: TGTGCCAGCAGGCACTACCCCCCCAGTGGTACCTACGAGCAGTACTTC; CDR3 protein: CASRHYPPSGTYEQYF
J gene: TRBJ2-1; clone size: few; V gene: TRBV12-3/TRBV12-4; CDR3 length: 12; D gene: .; CDR3 DNA: TGTGCCAGCAGTTTACCCGGTCCTGAGCAGTTCTTC; CDR3 protein: CASSLPGPEQFF
J gene: TRBJ1-2; clone size: many; V gene: TRBV5-1; CDR3 length: 15; D gene: .; CDR3 DNA: TGCGCCAGCAGCCTCGGGGACGGAGAATACTATGGCTACACCTTC; CDR3 protein: CASSLGDGEYYGYTF